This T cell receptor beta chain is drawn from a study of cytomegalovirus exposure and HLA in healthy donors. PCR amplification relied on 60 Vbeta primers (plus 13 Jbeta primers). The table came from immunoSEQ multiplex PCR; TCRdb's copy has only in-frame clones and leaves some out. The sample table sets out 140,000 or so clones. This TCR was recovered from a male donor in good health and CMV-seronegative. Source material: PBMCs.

The CDR3 bases are TGTGCCAGCAGCTTGACCGGGACACATTCCTACGAGCAGTACTTC. Its translation: CASSLTGTHSYEQYF. This chain links TRBV7-8 with TRBJ2-7, with a possible D match to TRBD1 (6 bases). Germline V gene data show CDR1 as SGHVS and CDR2 as FQNEAQ. This CDR3 is built from 15 residues. The V end was cut by 3 bases, the J end by 1 base, with 13 bases between.